This is a list of T cell receptor beta chains from one sample in a study of T cells after yellow fever vaccination. Using its own MiXCR run on the 5' RACE reads, TCRdb lists one record per CDR3 protein. The table has 600,000 to 750,000 distinct CDR3 sequences, about 12% seen once. The starting material was PBMCs, obtained on the day of the yellow fever booster vaccination. These receptors came from a man aged 25-45 years who received the YFV17D yellow fever vaccine. Both conserved end residues are part of each CDR3. Fields, in order: V gene, J gene, clone size, D gene, CDR3 DNA, CDR3 protein. D genes are given only for firm matches. Clone size is shown for a subset of rows, as once, few, many or a class of expanded clone.

TRBV6-2/TRBV6-3	TRBJ2-1	few	TRBD2	TGTGCCAGCTACTCGGGACTATACAATGAGCAGTTCTTC	CASYSGLYNEQFF
TRBV12-5	TRBJ2-1	NA	NA	TGTGCTAGTGGTTACGGGGAAAAACAGTTCTTC	CASGYGEKQFF
TRBV10-3	TRBJ2-7	few	TRBD1	TGTGCCATCGGACAGGGGCAGCGTTACGAGCAGTACTTC	CAIGQGQRYEQYF
TRBV6-2/TRBV6-3	TRBJ2-3	few	NA	TGTGCCAGCAGTTACTTCAAGCCCTCCACAGATACGCAGTATTTT	CASSYFKPSTDTQYF
TRBV20-1	TRBJ2-3	few	NA	TGCAGTGCTAGTGGTTTACACTCTAGCACAGATACGCAGTATTTT	CSASGLHSSTDTQYF
TRBV29-1	TRBJ1-1	NA	TRBD1	TGCAGCGCGACAGGGGGGAACACTGAAGCTTTCTTT	CSATGGNTEAFF
TRBV6-5	TRBJ1-2	NA	NA	TGTGCCAGCAGTTCTGCCAGAAGCTATGGCTACACCTTC	CASSSARSYGYTF
TRBV20-1	TRBJ2-3	NA	TRBD1	TGCAGTGCTAGAGGGGGACAGTCTAGCACAGATACGCAGTATTTT	CSARGGQSSTDTQYF
TRBV5-1	TRBJ1-4	few	TRBD1	TGCGCCAGCAGAGGGGACAGACTTAATGAAAAACTGTTTTTT	CASRGDRLNEKLFF
TRBV29-1	TRBJ1-1	few	NA	TGCAGCGTTTTGACAGGTTACATGAACACTGAAGCTTTCTTT	CSVLTGYMNTEAFF
TRBV20-1	TRBJ1-1	few	NA	TGCAGTGCTAGAGATCCCCGGAACACTGAAGCTTTCTTT	CSARDPRNTEAFF
TRBV7-3	TRBJ2-2	NA	NA	TGTGCCAGCAGCCCATCCTGGCGACAGGAGGGGCTGTTTTTT	CASSPSWRQEGLFF
TRBV5-1	TRBJ2-2	few	NA	TGCGCCAGCAGCCCTGGGCTTGTGAACACCGGGGAGCTGTTTTTT	CASSPGLVNTGELFF
TRBV9	TRBJ2-1	NA	NA	TGTGCCAGCAGCGTAGAAGTAGGGTCTGGCGGGATGGTTTACAATGAGCAGTTCTTC	CASSVEVGSGGMVYNEQFF
TRBV29-1	TRBJ2-2	NA	TRBD1	TGCAGCGTTGAAGACCGAACAGGGGGCGGGAACACCGGGGAGCTGTTTTTT	CSVEDRTGGGNTGELFF
TRBV12-5	TRBJ2-1	many	TRBD1	TGTGCTAGTGGTTTCGGGACAGGGGGATCCAATGAGCAGTTCTTC	CASGFGTGGSNEQFF
TRBV5-4	TRBJ2-2	NA	NA	TGTGCCAGCAGCTTTCGGGGAGAGACCGGGGAGCTGTTTTTT	CASSFRGETGELFF
TRBV7-3	TRBJ2-3	NA	TRBD2	TGTGCCAGCAGCCTAGGCCGGGGTAGCGGGAGGGGAACAGATACGCAGTATTTT	CASSLGRGSGRGTDTQYF
TRBV18	TRBJ2-3	NA	NA	TGTGCCAGCTCACCTAACGAGGGGGTTACGCAGTATTTT	CASSPNEGVTQYF
TRBV12-3/TRBV12-4	TRBJ1-1	NA	NA	TGTGCCAGCAGTTTTCTTGGGGCCCTGAACACTGAAGCTTTCTTT	CASSFLGALNTEAFF
TRBV21-1	TRBJ1-4	NA	NA	TGTGCCAGCAGCAAAAATCACCCCGGCGACAGATTATATGAAAAACTGTTTTTT	CASSKNHPGDRLYEKLFF
TRBV6-5	TRBJ2-7	NA	NA	TGTGCCAGCAGTTACACCTCATTCCCCCCCTACGAGCAGTACTTC	CASSYTSFPPYEQYF
TRBV20-1	TRBJ2-7	few	NA	TGCAGTGCTAGGGCTTGGGACCGACAGGCCGAGCAGTACTTC	CSARAWDRQAEQYF
TRBV19	TRBJ2-7	many	NA	TGTGCCAGTAGTCTAAGGGACTCCAGCTACGAGCAGTACTTC	CASSLRDSSYEQYF
TRBV5-1	TRBJ2-1	NA	NA	TGCGCCAGCAGCCCCCTCCGGGAGCCTTACAATGAGCAGTTCTTC	CASSPLREPYNEQFF
TRBV29-1	TRBJ2-1	NA	NA	TGCAGCGTTGAAGGGGCGGAAAGGGAGCTTAATGAGCAGTTCTTC	CSVEGAERELNEQFF
TRBV28	TRBJ2-7	many	NA	TGTGCCAGCAGGGGGTCCAGAACCCCAAATGCCTACGAGCAGTACTTC	CASRGSRTPNAYEQYF
TRBV10-3	TRBJ2-5	NA	TRBD2	TGTGCCATCAGCGAGGGGACTAGCGGGTTCCAAGAGACCCAGTACTTC	CAISEGTSGFQETQYF
TRBV20-1	TRBJ2-5	few	NA	TGCAGTGCTAGACGACCCGGGAGTCGGGAGACCCAGTACTTC	CSARRPGSRETQYF
TRBV4-3	TRBJ1-2	few	NA	TGCGCCAGCAGCCAAGAGGGCAGTCTGGGAGGCTACACCTTC	CASSQEGSLGGYTF
TRBV9	TRBJ2-1	NA	NA	TGTGCCAGCAGCGAAGGGATAGGGGGCTCCTACAATGAGCAGTTCTTC	CASSEGIGGSYNEQFF
TRBV5-1	TRBJ1-2	NA	TRBD1	TGCGCCAGCAGCTTGATGGAGGGGGCTACACAGGTTTATGGCTACACCTTC	CASSLMEGATQVYGYTF
TRBV6-1	TRBJ2-7	NA	NA	TGTGCCAGCAGTGGCGGGAACCTCTTGGGCGAGCAGTACTTC	CASSGGNLLGEQYF
TRBV7-9	TRBJ1-2	few	TRBD1	TGTGCCAGCAGCTTAGACAGGGGGCCTGGTGGCTACACCTTC	CASSLDRGPGGYTF
TRBV27	TRBJ2-3	NA	NA	TGTGCCAGCAGCCAGATATGGGCAGATACGCAGTATTTT	CASSQIWADTQYF